This T cell receptor (beta chain) was retrieved from a study of regulatory T cells in long-lasting Graves disease. The overall study: The study counted Graves' disease as persistent given over 5 years of antithyroid drugs and positive TSH receptor antibodies. General study findings and limits: Under persistent disease, TRBV28, TRBJ1-2 and TRBJ2-5 were used preferentially. Persistent patients had more shared public clonotypes (about 2,800) than new patients (about 900).

Worth noting for this clonotype: Its target is unknown.

Germline V gene data show CDR1 as LGHNA and CDR2 as YSLEER. This CDR3 spans 15 amino acids. After removal of 2 bases from V and 7 bases from J, the junction contained 6 bases not matched to a gene. To make TCR beta libraries, researchers used iRepertoire HTBI primers and Arm-PCR of CDR3 regions. TCRdb re-called the multiplex PCR reads with MiXCR, one entry per CDR3 protein. This table has roughly 470,000 distinct CDR3 sequences, less than 25% appearing once. Described time point: persistent/refractory GD, antithyroid drugs over 5 years with positive TRAb. Construction of the TCR library relied on RNA isolated from PBMCs. The guidelines of the American Thyroid Association were the basis for diagnosing Graves' disease.

The sequencing here drew on peripheral blood mononuclear cells (PBMCs), taken when the disease was refractory, from a patient treated with antithyroid drugs. This chain joins TRBV4-3 and TRBJ1-5, with TRBD1 matching 9 bases. The sequence was collected from a female donor with Graves disease. DNA of the CDR3: TGCGCCAGCAGCCAAACCACAGGGGGCCGGCAGCCCCAGCATTTT. Encoded protein: CASSQTTGGRQPQHF.